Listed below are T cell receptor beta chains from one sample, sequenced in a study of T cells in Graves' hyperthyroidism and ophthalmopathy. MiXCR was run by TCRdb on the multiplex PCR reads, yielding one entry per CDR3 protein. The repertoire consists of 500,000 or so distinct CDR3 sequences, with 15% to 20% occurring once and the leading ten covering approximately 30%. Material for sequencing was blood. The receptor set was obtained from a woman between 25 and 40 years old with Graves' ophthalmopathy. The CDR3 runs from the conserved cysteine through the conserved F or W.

cdr3_aa: CASSRPRGARQETQYF
v_call: TRBV6-1
j_call: TRBJ2-5

cdr3_aa: CASSWGGGSVDTQYF
v_call: TRBV27
j_call: TRBJ2-3

cdr3_aa: CASSMGQRHSSYNEQFF
v_call: TRBV19
j_call: TRBJ2-1

cdr3_aa: CASSVVDSPYEQYF
v_call: TRBV9
j_call: TRBJ2-7

cdr3_aa: CASKLDRGGANVLTF
v_call: TRBV6-1
j_call: TRBJ2-6

cdr3_aa: CASSYAGVPRFEQYF
v_call: TRBV6-6
j_call: TRBJ2-7

cdr3_aa: CASSNGLAGDYEQYF
v_call: TRBV7-8
j_call: TRBJ2-7

cdr3_aa: CASSQLSQGLGSYEQYF
v_call: TRBV4-1
j_call: TRBJ2-7

cdr3_aa: CASSQDSGASNQPQHF
v_call: TRBV3-1
j_call: TRBJ1-5

cdr3_aa: CAWSVPGREQFF
v_call: TRBV30
j_call: TRBJ2-1

cdr3_aa: CASSDGLAATDTQYF
v_call: TRBV25-1
j_call: TRBJ2-3

cdr3_aa: CASSPIPSPGELFF
v_call: TRBV19
j_call: TRBJ2-2

cdr3_aa: CASNPRVEQFF
v_call: TRBV7-9
j_call: TRBJ2-1

cdr3_aa: CAWSLVATDTQYF
v_call: TRBV30
j_call: TRBJ2-3

cdr3_aa: CSAGLAYGYTF
v_call: TRBV20-1
j_call: TRBJ1-2

cdr3_aa: CASVSGSSYNEQFF
v_call: TRBV28
j_call: TRBJ2-1